The entry below describes one TCR beta chain. V was shortened by 1 base and J by 3 bases, with 17 bases between the two germline ends. The CDR3 runs to 16 residues. Germline loops: CDR1 GTSNPN, CDR2 SVGIG (reference sequence). The source of the sample is a study of shared clonotypes between healthy human individuals. Libraries were prepared by immunoSEQ multiplex PCR; TCRdb keeps only in-frame clonotypes and omits some of them. The table includes approximately 2,300,000 clones, about nine tenths detected once. V gene TRBV30 combines with J gene TRBJ2-3, with D perhaps matching TRBD2 (5 bases). Sequencing was carried out using naive CD4+ T cells from PBMCs. As for subset: CD45RA+ positively selected. This clonotype was sampled from a man aged 18-30 years in good health. Some clones in this sample may be carry-over from other donors' samples. The CDR3 is CAWSDPRRAATDTQYF. For the CDR3, the DNA is TGTGCCTGGAGTGACCCCAGAAGAGCGGCAACAGATACGCAGTATTTT.